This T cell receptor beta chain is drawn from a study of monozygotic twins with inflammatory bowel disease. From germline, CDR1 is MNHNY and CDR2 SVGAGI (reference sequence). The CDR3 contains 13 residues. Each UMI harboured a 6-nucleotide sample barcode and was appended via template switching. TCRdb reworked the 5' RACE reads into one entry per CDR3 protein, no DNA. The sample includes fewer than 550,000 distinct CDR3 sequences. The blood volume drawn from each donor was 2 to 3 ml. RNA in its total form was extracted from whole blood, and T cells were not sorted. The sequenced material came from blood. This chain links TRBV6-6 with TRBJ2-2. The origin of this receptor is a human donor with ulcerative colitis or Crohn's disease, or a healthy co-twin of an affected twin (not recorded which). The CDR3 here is CASSYSGNGELFF.